The 10 T cell receptor beta chains in this list originate from one sample, sequenced in a study of blood T cell repertoires in COVID-19. TCRdb's copy holds only in-frame clones and misses some; the assay was immunoSEQ multiplex PCR. The table lists some 120,000 clones, approximately 80% of them singletons. The sample consisted of peripheral blood. The receptors stem from a man aged 35-49 years with active or convalescent COVID-19.

The rearrangement uses TRBV6-5 and TRBJ2-3, with TRBD2 matching 7 bases. The ends lost 1 base at V and 2 bases at J; junction bases unmatched: 3. The CDR3 runs 15 residues. Germline V gene sequence: CDR1 MNHEY, CDR2 SVGAGI. This CDR3 reads CASSYLAGVTDTQYF. The CDR3 DNA is TGTGCCAGCAGTTACTTGGCGGGGGTCACAGATACGCAGTATTTT.

The chain employs TRBV19 and TRBJ1-1; D unresolved. This CDR3 contains 13 residues. With 8 bases removed from V and 0 bases from J, the gap between germline ends came to 10 bases. Germline CDR1 LNHDA, CDR2 SQIVND (reference sequence). CDR3 sequence reads: CASGLLLNTEAFF. The CDR3, as DNA: TGTGCCAGTGGGCTACTGCTGAACACTGAAGCTTTCTTT.

This chain connects TRBV10-1 to TRBJ2-5; 12 bases are shared with TRBD2. There are 15 residues in the CDR3. J lost 2 bases, V lost 5 bases, and 3 bases had no gene match. The germline CDR1 and CDR2 sequences are WNHNN and SYGVQD (reference sequence). This CDR3 is CASSKLAGGQETQYF. Written as DNA, the CDR3 is TGCGCCAGCAGTAAGCTAGCGGGAGGGCAAGAGACCCAGTACTTC.

The CDR3 loop is CASRTGQGAYDGYTF. The CDR3 region has the DNA TGTGCCAGCAGGACGGGACAGGGGGCTTACGATGGCTACACCTTC. The J gene is TRBJ1-2, the V gene TRBV27; 12 nucleotides match TRBD1. V lost 6 bases to trimming and J lost 6 bases; unmatched junction nucleotides: 8. CDR3 length equals 15 residues. From germline, CDR1 is MNHEY and CDR2 SMNVEV (reference sequence).

This clone was counted between two and nine times. The J gene is TRBJ1-5, the V gene TRBV6-5, with 9 nucleotides matching TRBD1. The trim removed 5 bases at V and 6 bases at J, leaving 5 bases unmatched. The CDR3 length is 14 residues. Germline-derived CDR1 and CDR2 are MNHEY and SVGAGI. This chain's CDR3 is CASSLDRGGQPQHF. In DNA, the CDR3 is TGTGCCAGCAGTCTGGACAGGGGAGGTCAGCCCCAGCATTTT.

The chain carries TRBV5-4 and TRBJ2-5; 7 nucleotides agree with TRBD1. Germline values: CDR1 SGHNT, CDR2 YYREEE (reference sequence). This CDR3 contains 13 residues. Losses at the gene ends were 4 bases for V and 4 bases for J; bases not matched to a gene: 4. The CDR3 region is CASSLYRGETQYF. As DNA, the CDR3 is TGTGCCAGCAGCCTATACAGGGGAGAGACCCAGTACTTC.

V and J are TRBV5-5 and TRBJ1-1; D unclear. V was trimmed by 2 bases and J by 1 base, leaving 9 bases between them. This CDR3 comprises 14 residues. Germline V lookup: CDR1 SGHKS, CDR2 YYEKEE (reference sequence). For the CDR3, the DNA is TGTGCCAGCAGCTTCGGACTGACGAACACTGAAGCTTTCTTT. This translates into CASSFGLTNTEAFF.

The chain carries TRBV5-6 and TRBJ1-1; D is uncertain. Looked up from germline, CDR1 is SGHDT and CDR2 is YYEEEE. The V gene lost 0 bases and the J gene lost 1 base, with 10 bases spanning the gap. The CDR3 covers 15 residues. CDR3 in DNA: TGTGCCAGCAGCTTGGTGTTTCTAGGGAACACTGAAGCTTTCTTT. This encodes CASSLVFLGNTEAFF.

This clone is a singleton in its sample. The gene calls are TRBV24-1 and TRBJ2-1; 8 nucleotides align to TRBD1. The germline V gene has CDR1 KGHDR and CDR2 SFDVKD. With 5 bases clipped from V and 0 bases from J, the junction kept 2 bases outside the gene matches. The CDR3 has 15 residues. The CDR3 DNA is TGTGCCACCAGTGTTGGACAGGGCTCCTACAATGAGCAGTTCTTC. Amino acids: CATSVGQGSYNEQFF.

The chain joins TRBV24-1 to TRBJ2-3; D possibly corresponds to TRBD2 (5 bases). This CDR3 is built from 14 residues. CDR1 is KGHDR, CDR2 SFDVKD, per germline. The V end lost 4 bases, the J end lost 1 base, and 8 bases lay between the germline ends. The CDR3 protein is CATSESGRTDTQYF. CDR3 nucleotide sequence: TGTGCCACCAGTGAAAGCGGACGCACAGATACGCAGTATTTT.